These 17 T cell receptor beta chains were all obtained from the same sample, sequenced in a study of identical twins. TCRdb re-called the 5' RACE reads with MiXCR, one entry per CDR3 protein. The sample yields 500,000 to 550,000 distinct CDR3 sequences, around 20% seen once. This same sample was also taken into another study, of yellow fever vaccine responses in identical twins.

Sequencing was done on a sample of CD4+ T cells sorted from blood. These receptors were collected from a woman between 18 and 29 years old in good health.

This clonotype was counted only a few times. The chain employs TRBV5-1 and TRBJ2-1; 9 bases are a match to TRBD2. V shed 4 bases, J shed 4 bases, and the junction held 9 bases outside the gene matches. The CDR3 spans 16 residues. Germline V gene data show CDR1 as SGHRS and CDR2 as YFSETQ. CDR3 nucleotides: TGCGCCAGCAGCAGTACGTTGCGGGAGGGTTACAATGAGCAGTTCTTC. This gives the protein CASSSTLREGYNEQFF. The full variable domain, its missing parts supplied by reference TRBV5-1 and TRBJ2-1, is KAGVTQTPRYLIKTRGQQVTLSCSPISGHRSVSWYQQTPGQGLQFLFEYFSETQRNKGNFPGRFSGRQFSNSRSEMNVSTLELGDSALYLCASSSTLREGYNEQFFGPGTRLTVL.

This clonotype appeared many times. The CDR3 is CASSQDMGSTDTQYF. The CDR3, as DNA: TGTGCCAGCAGCCAAGATATGGGGAGTACAGATACGCAGTATTTT. J is TRBJ2-3 and V is TRBV4-2; TRBD2 might be the D (5 bases). The CDR3 sequence is 15 residues long. Germline V gene data show CDR1 as LGHNA and CDR2 as YNFKEQ. With 0 bases removed from V and 3 bases from J, the gap between germline ends came to 10 bases.

The CDR3 region is CASSQEGGGRAQFF. The CDR3 DNA sequence: TGTGCCAGCAGCCAAGAAGGCGGCGGGCGCGCGCAGTTCTTC. The V call is TRBV3-1, the J call TRBJ2-1; a weak D match, TRBD2 (5 bases). V gave up 0 bases and J gave up 12 bases, with 15 bases separating them. There are 14 residues in the CDR3. Germline V gives CDR1 LGHDT, CDR2 YNNKEL (reference sequence).

This clonotype was seen more than once but under ten times. The chain combines TRBV20-1 with TRBJ2-1, with 10 bases fitting TRBD1. Germline loops: CDR1 DFQATT, CDR2 SNEGSKA (reference sequence). This CDR3 has 15 amino acids. Losses at the gene ends were 1 base for V and 2 bases for J; bases not matched to a gene: 2. The CDR3 here is CSARGGTGAYNEQFF. CDR3 DNA sequence: TGCAGTGCTAGAGGGGGGACAGGGGCCTACAATGAGCAGTTCTTC.

For this clonotype: Because the CDR3 is missing its conserved closing phenylalanine or tryptophan, this is likely a read error. CDR3 protein: CASSPPTGQETQYS. The CDR3 bases are TGTGCCAGCTCACCACCCACAGGCCAAGAGACCCAGTACTCC. This chain links TRBV18 with TRBJ2-5; possibly TRBD1 for D (5 bases). Trimming cost V 0 bases and J 1 base, with 6 bases left between them. The CDR3 is 14 amino acids. Germline CDR1 KGHSH, CDR2 LQKENI.

This clonotype was observed a handful of times. DNA of the CDR3: TGCAGTGCTCCCCATCCGACAGAATACAATGAGCAGTTCTTC. This translates into CSAPHPTEYNEQFF. This chain joins TRBV20-1 and TRBJ2-1, with TRBD1 as a possible D gene (5 bases). Germline V gene lookup returns CDR1 DFQATT and CDR2 SNEGSKA (reference sequence). CDR3 length: 14 amino acids. Trimming shortened V by 5 bases and J by 4 bases, and 15 bases separated the two germline ends.

This clonotype was observed a few times. The CDR3 DNA reads as TGCAGTGCTTTCTTCAGCGGGGCGGGATCCTACAATGAGCAGTTCTTC. It is translated as CSAFFSGAGSYNEQFF. This rearrangement joins TRBV20-1 to TRBJ2-1; 7 bases fit TRBD2. The CDR3 loop spans 16 amino acids. CDR1 is DFQATT, CDR2 SNEGSKA, per germline (reference sequence). V trimming: 5 bases; J trimming: 1 base; junction bases outside the gene matches: 11.

This clonotype was observed a handful of times. V usage is TRBV6-5 and J usage is TRBJ2-7, with 8 positions matching TRBD1. The germline gives CDR1 MNHEY, CDR2 SVGAGI. CDR3 size: 15 residues. The junction had 6 bases not matched to a gene; V was cut back by 2 bases and J by 3 bases. This CDR3 is CASSYKATGVYEQYF. DNA of the CDR3: TGTGCCAGCAGTTACAAGGCGACAGGGGTCTACGAGCAGTACTTC.

V gene TRBV12-3 or TRBV12-4 combines with J gene TRBJ2-5; 10 bases align to TRBD1. The CDR3 has 14 amino acids. V lost 7 bases to trimming and J lost 3 bases; unmatched junction nucleotides: 5. CDR3 DNA: TGTGCCAGCACCCCGACAGGGGGCAAAGAGACCCAGTACTTC. It encodes CASTPTGGKETQYF.

This clonotype appeared many times. V usage is TRBV5-1 and J usage is TRBJ2-1; 7 nucleotides line up with TRBD1. The CDR3 extends over 16 amino acids. V trimming: 3 bases; J trimming: 0 bases; junction bases outside the gene matches: 6. The germline V gene has CDR1 SGHRS and CDR2 YFSETQ. For the CDR3, the DNA is TGCGCCAGCAGCTCCAGACAGGGCCCCTCCTACAATGAGCAGTTCTTC. This encodes CASSSRQGPSYNEQFF.

In its sample, this clonotype was seen once. The CDR3 coding sequence is TGCGCCAGCAGCTTGGCCGCGGGAGGCGCCGAGACCCAGTACTTC. Amino acids: CASSLAAGGAETQYF. V is TRBV5-1 and J is TRBJ2-5; TRBD2 agrees at 8 bases. Trimming took 0 bases from V and 5 from J; bases not matched to a gene: 6. This CDR3 is built from 15 residues. Germline CDR1 SGHRS, CDR2 YFSETQ.

The chain carries TRBV27 and TRBJ2-1; 8 bases fit TRBD2. The CDR3 runs 14 residues. The V gene's germline CDR1 is MNHEY and CDR2 SMNVEV (reference sequence). The junction had 4 bases not matched to a gene; V was cut back by 6 bases and J by 3 bases. In nucleotides, the CDR3 is TGTGCCAGCAGCGGGCGGGGGGACTACAATGAGCAGTTCTTC. This translates into CASSGRGDYNEQFF.

This clonotype came up a few times. CDR3 region: CATSDPPAGRSYEQYF. The CDR3 bases are TGTGCCACCAGTGATCCCCCCGCAGGCCGCTCCTACGAGCAGTACTTC. The rearrangement uses TRBV24-1 and TRBJ2-7; D remains unclear. Germline V gene lookup returns CDR1 KGHDR and CDR2 SFDVKD. Trimming left V 3 bases short and J 0 bases short, with 14 bases between. The CDR3 loop spans 16 amino acids.

The rearrangement uses TRBV12-3 or TRBV12-4 and TRBJ2-7, with D unresolved. V lost 2 bases, J lost 2 bases, and 7 bases lay in between. CDR3 length equals 13 residues. The CDR3 DNA sequence: TGTGCCAGCAGTTTACCTAGAGCCTACGAGCAGTACTTC. Translated: CASSLPRAYEQYF.

This clonotype showed up many times. V gene TRBV6-5 combines with J gene TRBJ2-1; TRBD2 agrees at 9 bases. The J segment lost 4 bases and the V segment lost 0 bases, leaving 7 bases of the junction unmatched. Germline CDR1 reads MNHEY; CDR2 reads SVGAGI. This CDR3 is built from 17 residues. CDR3: CASSYSYPSGIYNEQFF. The CDR3 nucleotides are TGTGCCAGCAGTTACTCTTATCCTAGCGGGATTTACAATGAGCAGTTCTTC.

This clonotype was counted between two and nine times. The chain uses TRBV20-1 and TRBJ1-1, with 9 bases fitting TRBD1. This CDR3 region has 15 residues. Germline assignment: CDR1 DFQATT and CDR2 SNEGSKA (reference sequence). J was trimmed by 0 bases and V by 1 base; bases with no gene match: 3. The CDR3 sequence: CSARARTGVNTEAFF. The CDR3 coding sequence is TGCAGTGCTAGAGCCCGGACAGGGGTGAACACTGAAGCTTTCTTT.

The V gene is TRBV3-1, the J gene TRBJ2-7; D assignment may be TRBD1 or TRBD2 (5 bases each). The CDR3 has 15 amino acids. Between the trimmed V and J ends, which lost 1 base and 0 bases, there was a span of 10 bases. Germline CDR1 reads LGHDT; CDR2 reads YNNKEL (reference sequence). CDR3 amino acids: CASSQGQGASYEQYV. DNA for the CDR3: TGTGCCAGCAGCCAAGGTCAGGGAGCCTCCTACGAGCAGTACGTC.